The present TCR beta chain was sequenced within a study of neurological immune-mediated disorders. Trimming shortened V by 6 bases and J by 3 bases, and 13 bases separated the two germline ends. Germline V gene lookup returns CDR1 MNHNY and CDR2 SVGAGI (reference sequence). CDR3 length: 14 residues. This clonotype has more than one count but fewer than ten. Its antigen is unknown. General observations from the study: Because no CDR3 amino acid sequences were shared across subjects by expanded clones, private repertoires were suggested in all groups.

TCRdb re-called the 5' RACE reads through MiXCR, storing one row per CDR3 protein. The table shows roughly 70,000 distinct CDR3 sequences, with 4% to 6% occurring only once. The unsorted libraries had their origin in 2 million PBMCs stored at -80 C. The sequence was collected from a woman under 40 with multiple sclerosis. The V and J genes are TRBV6-6 and TRBJ2-3, with TRBD1 as a possible D gene (6 bases). Specimen: PBMCs. The CDR3 DNA sequence: TGTGCCAGCAGCTCTGTCCAGGGGACAGATACGCAGTATTTT. This gives the protein CASSSVQGTDTQYF.